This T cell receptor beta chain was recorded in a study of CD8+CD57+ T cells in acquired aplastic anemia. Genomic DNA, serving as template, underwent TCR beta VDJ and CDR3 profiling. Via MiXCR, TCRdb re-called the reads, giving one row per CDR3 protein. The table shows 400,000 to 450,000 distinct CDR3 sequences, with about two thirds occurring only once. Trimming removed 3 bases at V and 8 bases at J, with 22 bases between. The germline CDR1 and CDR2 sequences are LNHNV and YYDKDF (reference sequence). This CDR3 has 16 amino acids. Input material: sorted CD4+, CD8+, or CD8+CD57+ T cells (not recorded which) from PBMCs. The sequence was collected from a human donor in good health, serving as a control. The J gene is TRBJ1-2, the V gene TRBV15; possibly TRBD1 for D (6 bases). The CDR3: CATSSYLPGVGFGYTF. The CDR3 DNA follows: TGTGCCACCAGCAGTTACCTCCCAGGGGTGGGCTTCGGCTACACCTTC.